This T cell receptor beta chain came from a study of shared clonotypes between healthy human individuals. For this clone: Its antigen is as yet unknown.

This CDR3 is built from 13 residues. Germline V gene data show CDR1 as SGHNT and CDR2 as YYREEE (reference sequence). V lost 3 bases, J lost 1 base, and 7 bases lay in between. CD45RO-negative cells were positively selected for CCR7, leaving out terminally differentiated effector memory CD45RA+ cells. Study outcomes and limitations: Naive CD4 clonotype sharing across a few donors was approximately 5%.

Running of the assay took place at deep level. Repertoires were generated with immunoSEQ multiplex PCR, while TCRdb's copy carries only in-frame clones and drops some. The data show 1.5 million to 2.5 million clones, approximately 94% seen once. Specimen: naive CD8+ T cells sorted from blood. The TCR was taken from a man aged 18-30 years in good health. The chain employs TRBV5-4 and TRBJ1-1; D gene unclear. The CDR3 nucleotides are TGTGCCAGCAGCTCACCACCGAACACTGAAGCTTTCTTT. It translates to CASSSPPNTEAFF.